The sequence of this TCR beta chain was determined in a study of T cells in Graves' hyperthyroidism and ophthalmopathy. This clonotype has just a few counts. Per germline, CDR1 MDHEN and CDR2 SYDVKM. The ends were cut back, 7 bases at V and 2 bases at J, with 9 bases in the middle. The CDR3 has 12 residues. RNA transcripts were the template for amplifying TCR beta CDR3 regions. HTBI primers drove first-round RT-PCR of the TCR CDR3. TCRdb used MiXCR to reprocess the multiplex PCR reads, holding one entry per CDR3 protein. The table includes approximately 380,000 distinct CDR3 sequences, 11% to 15% detected once.

The receptor was derived from a man aged 50 to 60 with Graves' ophthalmopathy. Sequencing used blood. The V gene is TRBV28, the J gene TRBJ2-7, with TRBD2 as a possible D gene (6 bases). CDR3 in DNA: TGTGCCAGCAACGCGGGGACCTACGAGCAGTACTTC. Translation: CASNAGTYEQYF.